These T cell receptor delta chains were read from a single sample in a study of Vδ1+ human thymocytes. TCRdb re-called clones from the multiplex PCR reads via CATT. The sample comprises tens of thousands of delta-chain clones, about 16% of which are singletons, and roughly 0.37% rests with the top ten. The material sequenced was Vdelta1+ gamma-delta thymocytes from the thymus. These receptors came from a girl in the first two years of life who had congenital heart surgery. The CDR3 runs from the conserved cysteine through the conserved F or W. Each record gives: D gene, V gene, J gene, clone size, CDR3 protein, CDR3 DNA. A D gene is named only where the DNA matches it firmly. Size tells how often a clone was seen (once, few, many) or the class of an expanded clone, and some rows leave it out.

d_gene: -
v_gene: TRDV1
j_gene: TRDJ1
abundance: -
CDR3aa: CALGDSPNTDKLIF
CDR3nt: TGTGCTCTTGGGGACTCTCCGAACACCGATAAACTCATCTTT

d_gene: TRDD3
v_gene: TRDV1
j_gene: TRDJ1
abundance: -
CDR3aa: CALGENPGIRFVPTDKLIF
CDR3nt: TGTGCTCTTGGGGAAAACCCGGGGATACGATTTGTTCCCACCGATAAACTCATCTTT

d_gene: TRDD3
v_gene: TRDV1
j_gene: TRDJ1
abundance: -
CDR3aa: CALGELVPEGTGAGPDKLIF
CDR3nt: TGTGCTCTTGGGGAACTGGTCCCGGAAGGTACTGGGGCCGGCCCCGATAAACTCATCTTT

d_gene: -
v_gene: TRDV1
j_gene: TRDJ2
abundance: -
CDR3aa: CALGEPPSRDNMALTAQLFF
CDR3nt: TGTGCTCTTGGGGAACCCCCCTCCCGTGATAATATGGCTTTGACAGCACAACTCTTCTTT

d_gene: TRDD3
v_gene: TRDV1
j_gene: TRDJ1
abundance: -
CDR3aa: CALRGDGNTDKLIF
CDR3nt: TGTGCTCTAAGGGGGGATGGGAACACCGATAAACTCATCTTT

d_gene: TRDD2
v_gene: TRDV1
j_gene: TRDJ1
abundance: -
CDR3aa: CALGEPIPFLRPLNQGPYTDKLIF
CDR3nt: TGTGCTCTTGGGGAACCCATTCCCTTCCTACGACCCCTCAACCAAGGTCCCTACACCGATAAACTCATCTTT

d_gene: TRDD3
v_gene: TRDV1
j_gene: TRDJ1
abundance: few
CDR3aa: CALGELPFPLGDTTTDKLIF
CDR3nt: TGTGCTCTTGGGGAACTACCCTTCCCACTGGGGGATACGACCACCGATAAACTCATCTTT

d_gene: TRDD2
v_gene: TRDV1
j_gene: TRDJ1
abundance: -
CDR3aa: CALGERLLPTKTAFFDKLIF
CDR3nt: TGTGCTCTTGGGGAACGATTACTTCCTACGAAGACCGCCTTTTTCGATAAACTCATCTTT

d_gene: TRDD3
v_gene: TRDV1
j_gene: TRDJ1
abundance: -
CDR3aa: CALGDVGRLRGIRADKLIF
CDR3nt: TGTGCTCTTGGGGACGTGGGTAGGCTACGGGGGATACGGGCCGATAAACTCATCTTT

d_gene: TRDD3
v_gene: TRDV2
j_gene: TRDJ3
abundance: few
CDR3aa: CACDSTGGCPWDTRQMFF
CDR3nt: TGTGCCTGTGACTCAACTGGGGGATGTCCCTGGGACACCCGACAGATGTTTTTC

d_gene: TRDD3
v_gene: TRDV1
j_gene: TRDJ1
abundance: -
CDR3aa: CALGQTWLTGGYDKLIF
CDR3nt: TGTGCTCTTGGGCAAACCTGGCTGACTGGGGGATACGATAAACTCATCTTT

d_gene: -
v_gene: TRDV2
j_gene: TRDJ1
abundance: medium-sized
CDR3aa: CACDKHGGADKLIF
CDR3nt: TGTGCCTGTGACAAGCACGGGGGTGCCGATAAACTCATCTTT

d_gene: TRDD3
v_gene: TRDV2
j_gene: TRDJ1
abundance: few
CDR3aa: CACANFWGMPPGKLIF
CDR3nt: TGTGCTTGTGCCAACTTTTGGGGGATGCCCCCGGGGAAACTCATCTTT

d_gene: -
v_gene: TRDV1
j_gene: TRDJ1
abundance: -
CDR3aa: CALGENPPAFHFGWPDKLIF
CDR3nt: TGTGCTCTTGGGGAAAACCCCCCGGCCTTCCACTTTGGGTGGCCCGATAAACTCATCTTT

d_gene: -
v_gene: TRDV1
j_gene: TRDJ1
abundance: few
CDR3aa: CALGNLGPRGFTDKLIF
CDR3nt: TGTGCTCTTGGGAACTTGGGTCCCAGGGGATTTACCGATAAACTCATCTTT

d_gene: TRDD3
v_gene: TRDV1
j_gene: TRDJ1
abundance: -
CDR3aa: CALGGLSYELGALYTDKLIF
CDR3nt: TGTGCTCTTGGGGGTCTCTCCTACGAACTGGGGGCCCTCTACACCGATAAACTCATCTTT

d_gene: -
v_gene: TRDV1
j_gene: TRDJ1
abundance: -
CDR3aa: CALGDSLRPSYILTGDTYTDKLIF
CDR3nt: TGTGCTCTTGGGGACTCTCTCCGCCCTTCCTACATACTTACTGGGGATACGTACACCGATAAACTCATCTTT

d_gene: -
v_gene: TRDV1
j_gene: TRDJ1
abundance: -
CDR3aa: CALGVPPYKLIF
CDR3nt: TGTGCTCTTGGGGTCCCCCCGTATAAACTCATCTTT

d_gene: TRDD3
v_gene: TRDV1
j_gene: TRDJ1
abundance: few
CDR3aa: CALGERPLWGMVDKLIF
CDR3nt: TGTGCTCTTGGGGAAAGGCCACTCTGGGGGATGGTCGACAAACTCATCTTT

d_gene: TRDD3
v_gene: TRDV2
j_gene: TRDJ1
abundance: -
CDR3aa: CACVPGILTDKLIF
CDR3nt: TGTGCCTGTGTCCCGGGGATACTTACCGATAAACTCATCTTT

d_gene: TRDD3
v_gene: TRDV1
j_gene: TRDJ1
abundance: -
CDR3aa: CALGEHPPFPILSTGGLYTDKLIF
CDR3nt: TGTGCTCTTGGGGAACACCCGCCGTTTCCTATCCTTTCGACTGGGGGCCTGTACACCGATAAACTCATCTTT

d_gene: -
v_gene: TRDV1
j_gene: TRDJ1
abundance: -
CDR3aa: CALGEVAFLRGVGGRRYTDKLIF
CDR3nt: TGTGCTCTTGGGGAAGTGGCGTTCCTACGGGGAGTGGGGGGACGGCGCTACACCGATAAACTCATCTTT

d_gene: TRDD3
v_gene: TRDV2
j_gene: TRDJ3
abundance: -
CDR3aa: CACDTPGRTGGKNSWDTRQMFF
CDR3nt: TGTGCCTGTGACACCCCCGGTCGGACTGGGGGAAAGAACTCCTGGGACACCCGACAAATGTTTTTC

d_gene: TRDD3
v_gene: TRAV29/DV5
j_gene: TRDJ1
abundance: -
CDR3aa: CAASAGILGDKTDKLIF
CDR3nt: TGTGCAGCAAGCGCGGGAATACTGGGGGATAAAACCGATAAACTCATCTTT

d_gene: -
v_gene: TRDV1
j_gene: TRDJ1
abundance: few
CDR3aa: CALGELGLLRQWVWNKLIF
CDR3nt: TGTGCTCTTGGGGAACTGGGGCTCCTTCGCCAGTGGGTCTGGAATAAACTCATCTTT

d_gene: TRDD3
v_gene: TRDV1
j_gene: TRDJ1
abundance: -
CDR3aa: CALGDPTGDDLKVTDKLIF
CDR3nt: TGTGCTCTTGGGGACCCGACTGGGGATGATCTAAAGGTCACCGATAAACTCATCTTT

d_gene: TRDD3
v_gene: TRDV1
j_gene: TRDJ1
abundance: few
CDR3aa: CALGKTFRIPRLLGGYYTDKLIF
CDR3nt: TGTGCTCTTGGTAAGACCTTTCGAATCCCCCGTTTACTGGGGGGTTACTACACCGATAAACTCATCTTT

d_gene: -
v_gene: TRDV2
j_gene: TRDJ1
abundance: -
CDR3aa: CACDTDGGPGMRGKLIF
CDR3nt: TGTGCCTGTGACACCGACGGGGGGCCTGGGATGCGGGGGAAACTCATCTTT

d_gene: -
v_gene: TRAV29/DV5
j_gene: TRDJ1
abundance: many
CDR3aa: CAARVVGPTENDKLIF
CDR3nt: TGTGCAGCAAGGGTGGTTGGGCCCACAGAAAACGATAAACTCATCTTT

d_gene: TRDD2
v_gene: TRDV1
j_gene: TRDJ1
abundance: -
CDR3aa: CALGDDYLLPTGGPRLYTDKLIF
CDR3nt: TGTGCTCTTGGGGACGACTACCTCCTTCCTACGGGGGGACCACGCTTGTACACCGATAAACTCATCTTT

d_gene: TRDD3
v_gene: TRDV1
j_gene: TRDJ1
abundance: few
CDR3aa: CALGLDRSLSILGSDKLIF
CDR3nt: TGTGCTCTTGGGCTCGACCGCTCCCTCTCCATACTGGGGTCCGATAAACTCATCTTT

d_gene: TRDD3
v_gene: TRDV1
j_gene: TRDJ1
abundance: few
CDR3aa: CALGPTPGLGDTLYTDKLIF
CDR3nt: TGTGCTCTTGGTCCTACACCCGGACTGGGGGATACGCTTTACACCGATAAACTCATCTTT

d_gene: TRDD3
v_gene: TRDV1
j_gene: TRDJ1
abundance: few
CDR3aa: CALVLTRRNWGIRGPDKLIF
CDR3nt: TGTGCTCTTGTTCTTACACGTCGGAACTGGGGGATACGTGGGCCCGATAAACTCATCTTT

d_gene: -
v_gene: TRDV1
j_gene: TRDJ1
abundance: few
CDR3aa: CALGDGASGLGYLIF
CDR3nt: TGTGCTCTTGGGGATGGGGCGTCCGGGTTGGGTTATCTCATCTTT

d_gene: TRDD3
v_gene: TRDV1
j_gene: TRDJ1
abundance: few
CDR3aa: CALGSRSYPRTGGYTDKLIF
CDR3nt: TGTGCTCTTGGGTCTCGTTCCTACCCTCGCACTGGGGGATACACCGATAAACTCATCTTT

d_gene: -
v_gene: TRDV1
j_gene: TRDJ1
abundance: few
CDR3aa: CALGGISYPEADKLIF
CDR3nt: TGCGCTCTTGGGGGCATTTCCTACCCGGAGGCCGATAAACTCATCTTT

d_gene: -
v_gene: TRDV1
j_gene: TRDJ1
abundance: few
CDR3aa: CALALPVEDKLIF
CDR3nt: TGTGCTCTTGCTCTTCCTGTGGAAGATAAACTCATCTTT

d_gene: TRDD3
v_gene: TRDV1
j_gene: TRDJ1
abundance: few
CDR3aa: CALGDRYHNLLQSYWGIQPYTDKLIF
CDR3nt: TGTGCTCTTGGGGATAGATACCATAATCTCCTACAGTCCTACTGGGGGATACAACCGTACACCGATAAACTCATCTTT

d_gene: TRDD3
v_gene: TRDV1
j_gene: TRDJ1
abundance: few
CDR3aa: CALGGGPSLPDWGIIIF
CDR3nt: TGTGCTCTTGGGGGAGGACCCTCCCTACCCGACTGGGGGATTATCATCTTT

d_gene: TRDD3
v_gene: TRDV1
j_gene: TRDJ1
abundance: -
CDR3aa: CALGELWPRGIRGKLIF
CDR3nt: TGTGCTCTTGGGGAACTTTGGCCTAGGGGGATACGCGGTAAACTCATCTTT

d_gene: -
v_gene: TRDV1
j_gene: TRDJ1
abundance: few
CDR3aa: CALGELFGNWDPTQELIF
CDR3nt: TGTGCTCTTGGGGAACTCTTTGGCAATTGGGACCCAACCCAGGAGCTCATCTTT

d_gene: TRDD3
v_gene: TRDV1
j_gene: TRDJ1
abundance: once
CDR3aa: CALGEILRVLGDKADKLIF
CDR3nt: TGTGCTCTTGGGGAGATCCTTCGCGTACTGGGGGATAAGGCCGATAAACTCATCTTT

d_gene: TRDD3
v_gene: TRDV1
j_gene: TRDJ1
abundance: -
CDR3aa: CALGGFQLVLGTKSDSYTDKLIF
CDR3nt: TGTGCTCTTGGGGGATTCCAACTGGTACTGGGGACCAAATCCGACTCGTACACCGATAAACTCATCTTT

d_gene: TRDD3
v_gene: TRDV2
j_gene: TRDJ1
abundance: -
CDR3aa: CACDTLLSSGGRYTDKLIF
CDR3nt: TGTGCCTGTGACACGCTACTTTCTTCTGGGGGTCGGTACACCGATAAACTCATCTTT

d_gene: TRDD3
v_gene: TRDV1
j_gene: TRDJ1
abundance: -
CDR3aa: CALGEQYWGIGLYTDKLIF
CDR3nt: TGTGCTCTTGGGGAACAGTACTGGGGGATTGGATTGTACACCGATAAACTCATCTTT

d_gene: TRDD3
v_gene: TRDV1
j_gene: TRDJ1
abundance: -
CDR3aa: CALGDRFPYWGTKSTDKLIF
CDR3nt: TGTGCTCTTGGGGACCGATTTCCTTACTGGGGGACGAAAAGCACCGATAAACTCATCTTT

d_gene: TRDD3
v_gene: TRDV1
j_gene: TRDJ1
abundance: few
CDR3aa: CALGEPGGVWGLYTDKLIF
CDR3nt: TGTGCTCTTGGGGAACCAGGTGGCGTCTGGGGGTTGTACACCGATAAACTCATCTTT

d_gene: TRDD3
v_gene: TRDV2
j_gene: TRDJ1
abundance: -
CDR3aa: CACDQYWGCGCTDKLIF
CDR3nt: TGTGCCTGTGACCAGTACTGGGGGTGCGGCTGCACCGATAAACTCATCTTT

d_gene: -
v_gene: TRDV1
j_gene: TRDJ1
abundance: -
CDR3aa: CALGERIGKSYRVNTDKLIF
CDR3nt: TGTGCTCTTGGGGAAAGGATTGGGAAGAGCTACCGGGTTAACACCGATAAACTCATCTTT

d_gene: -
v_gene: TRDV1
j_gene: TRDJ1
abundance: few
CDR3aa: CALGANSWNLPPRPSYTDKLIF
CDR3nt: TGTGCTCTTGGGGCCAATTCCTGGAATCTTCCCCCAAGGCCCTCGTACACCGATAAACTCATCTTT

d_gene: -
v_gene: TRDV2
j_gene: TRDJ2
abundance: medium-sized
CDR3aa: CACAGEPTGQLFF
CDR3nt: TGTGCCTGTGCCGGGGAACCCACGGGACAACTCTTCTTT

d_gene: TRDD3
v_gene: TRDV1
j_gene: TRDJ1
abundance: -
CDR3aa: CALGERSHLPTSWGIRYTDKLIF
CDR3nt: TGTGCTCTTGGGGAACGTTCGCACCTTCCTACGTCGTGGGGGATACGGTACACCGATAAACTCATCTTT

d_gene: -
v_gene: TRDV2
j_gene: TRDJ1
abundance: many
CDR3aa: CACENLARGLSSWKLIF
CDR3nt: TGTGCCTGTGAAAATCTGGCAAGGGGACTATCCTCGTGGAAACTCATCTTT